This T cell receptor beta chain appears in the sequencing data of a study of blood T cell repertoires in COVID-19. V dropped 7 bases and J dropped 3; count of bases not matched to a gene: 10. Looked up from germline, CDR1 is SGHAT and CDR2 is FQNNGV. CDR3 length equals 16 residues. The assay was immunoSEQ multiplex PCR, and TCRdb's table has in-frame clones only and misses some. The table includes about 82,000 clones, around 74% detected once. This clonotype originated in a human donor with acute or convalescent COVID-19. The donor label of this sample is uncertain. The sample consisted of peripheral blood. This sequence joins TRBV11-2 and TRBJ2-1; TRBD2 agrees at 9 bases. In nucleotides, the CDR3 is TGTGCCAGCATGAGCGTTGGACTAGCGCTCTACAATGAGCAGTTCTTC. Protein sequence: CASMSVGLALYNEQFF. Full variable domain (missing parts from reference TRBV11-2 and TRBJ2-1): EAGVAQSPRYKIIEKRQSVAFWCNPISGHATLYWYQQILGQGPKLLIQFQNNGVVDDSQLPKDRFSAERLKGVDSTLKIQPAKLEDSAVYLCASMSVGLALYNEQFFGPGTRLTVL.